These T cell receptor beta chains were read from a single sample in a study of cytomegalovirus exposure and HLA in healthy donors. TCRdb's copy holds only in-frame clones and misses some; the assay was immunoSEQ multiplex PCR. The data contain roughly 200,000 clones, more than 70% of them singletons. The sample was PBMCs. The receptors shown here come from a middle-aged man in good health and CMV-seropositive. Each CDR3 is given with its conserved first and last residue. The D gene is left open where the match is weak. A clone size is listed for some rows: how often the clone was seen (once, few, many), or a class if it is expanded.

clone_size j_call d_call v_call cdr3_nt cdr3_aa
- TRBJ1-2 - TRBV9 TGTGCCAGCGGCGTAGTTTCAGGGAACTATGGCTACACCTTC CASGVVSGNYGYTF
- TRBJ2-1 TRBD2 TRBV6-1 TGTGCCAGCAGTCGTACTAGCGGGCAGCTCAGGAAGCAGTTCTTC CASSRTSGQLRKQFF
- TRBJ2-5 TRBD2 TRBV10-3 TGTGCCATCGGGAGAGGATCTAGCGGGAGTGGCGAGACCCAGTACTTC CAIGRGSSGSGETQYF
- TRBJ2-5 - TRBV5-1 TGCGCCAGCAGCACCGGGAGCGGAGAGACCCAGTACTTC CASSTGSGETQYF
- TRBJ2-2 TRBD1 TRBV19 TGTGCCAGTAGTGAAAGGGGGACAGGGGCCGGGGAGCTGTTTTTT CASSERGTGAGELFF
- TRBJ2-1 - TRBV30 TGTGCCTGGAGTCTAGGGATGGGGCTTGAGCAGTTCTTC CAWSLGMGLEQFF
- TRBJ1-1 - TRBV9 TGTGCCAGCAGCACCCGACAGCGGGTAGACGCTGAAGCTTTCTTT CASSTRQRVDAEAFF
- TRBJ2-3 - TRBV5-8 TGTGCCAGCAGCTTGGGAGGGCGGGATACGCAGTATTTT CASSLGGRDTQYF
- TRBJ1-1 - TRBV6-5 TGTGCCAGCAGTTACTATCAGGGGAACACTGAAGCTTTCTTT CASSYYQGNTEAFF
- TRBJ1-4 - TRBV10-3 TGTGCCATCAGTGAGTCGCGGGAAAAACTGTTTTTT CAISESREKLFF
few TRBJ1-5 TRBD1 TRBV19 TGTGCCAGTAGCGGGACAGGGGGTGGTAGTCAGCCCCAGCATTTT CASSGTGGGSQPQHF
- TRBJ1-5 TRBD1 TRBV7-9 TGTGCCAGCAGCTCGTCCTCGGACAGGGGCAATCAGCCCCAGCATTTT CASSSSSDRGNQPQHF
- TRBJ2-7 TRBD2 TRBV7-2 TGTGCCAGCAGCCGGCGACTAGCGGGAAGCTACGAGCAGTACTTC CASSRRLAGSYEQYF
- TRBJ2-3 TRBD1 TRBV7-9 TGTGCCAGCAGCTTACGGACAGGGGGTCGATATGATACGCAGTATTTT CASSLRTGGRYDTQYF
- TRBJ1-1 - TRBV19 TGTGCCAGTAGTATAGGGGGGCGTTCGGACACTGAAGCTTTCTTT CASSIGGRSDTEAFF
- TRBJ1-4 - TRBV5-1 TGCGCCAGCAGCTCGGGTGGTTTAACTAATGAAAAACTGTTTTTT CASSSGGLTNEKLFF
- TRBJ1-2 - TRBV19 TGTGCCAGTAGTATAGAGGGCAAATGGAACGGCTACACCTTC CASSIEGKWNGYTF
few TRBJ1-2 - TRBV10-2 TGCGCCAGCAGCGACCCGGACAGATATGGCTACACCTTC CASSDPDRYGYTF
once TRBJ2-7 TRBD2 TRBV29-1 TGCAGCGTTGCCGCTAGCGGGATTTCTTACGAGCAGTACTTC CSVAASGISYEQYF
- TRBJ1-1 - TRBV18 TGTGCCAGCTCACCCTTGGGTTCAGGGGTGAACACTGAAGCTTTCTTT CASSPLGSGVNTEAFF
- TRBJ1-5 - TRBV6-1 TGTGCCAGCAGTGAAGCGGGGAGGGGCCGGTTGTATCAGCCCCAGCATTTT CASSEAGRGRLYQPQHF
- TRBJ1-3 TRBD1 TRBV19 TGTGCCACCCTGGGGGACAGAGCTGGAAACACCATATATTTT CATLGDRAGNTIYF
- TRBJ1-2 - TRBV6-1 TGTGCCAGCAGAGAGACAGCTCTTTATGGCTACACCTTC CASRETALYGYTF
- TRBJ2-7 TRBD1 TRBV29-1 TGCAGCGTTGAGGCCCGGACAGGGCTTCCTGGCGAGCAGTACTTC CSVEARTGLPGEQYF
once TRBJ2-3 TRBD2 TRBV30 TGTGCCTGGAGTGTACTCGTGAGACTAGCGGGAGGGGTCGATACGCAGTATTTT CAWSVLVRLAGGVDTQYF
- TRBJ2-5 - TRBV19 TGTGCCAGTAGTATCCCCCAAGCGGAGACCCAGTACTTC CASSIPQAETQYF
- TRBJ2-5 TRBD2 TRBV6-1 TGTGCCAGCTCGAGGCTAGCGGGACAGGAGACCCAGTACTTC CASSRLAGQETQYF
- TRBJ1-1 - TRBV5-8 TGTGCCAGCAGCCCTCCTAGGAGGACTGAAGCTTTCTTT CASSPPRRTEAFF
- TRBJ2-7 TRBD1 TRBV7-8 TGTGCCAGCATTCGGGACAGGGTCAACTACGAGCAGTACTTC CASIRDRVNYEQYF
- TRBJ2-2 - TRBV2 TGTGCCAAGCTTAGACAGGATAAAGCCGGGGAGCTGTTTTTT CAKLRQDKAGELFF
- TRBJ2-7 - TRBV18 TGTGCCAGCTCACGAGGCGGGGTAAGCTCCTACGAGCAGTACTTC CASSRGGVSSYEQYF
- TRBJ2-6 - TRBV19 TGTGCCAGTAGTACTTCTGGGGCCAACGTCCTGACTTTC CASSTSGANVLTF